This entry describes one T cell receptor beta chain. Its antigen remains unidentified. CDR1 is MGHRA and CDR2 is YSYEKL in the germline V gene. CDR3 length: 13 residues. V gave up 4 bases and J gave up 2 bases, with 8 bases separating them. The data were obtained in a study of T cell responses to AZD1222 COVID-19 vaccine. The protocol was immunoSEQ multiplex PCR, while the TCRdb copy is restricted to in-frame clones and leaves out a portion. Of some 200,000 clones in the sample, more than 85% were seen once. Findings and caveats of the study: Once two AZD1222 doses were given, Spike-specific TCR breadth and depth went up. The sample set comprised mostly white British donors with more females, and clonal diversity was possibly underestimated. Spike regions recognized by vaccine-associated CD4 TCRs spanned the protein, led by 160-218 and 743-854.

The chain carries TRBV4-1 and TRBJ2-5, with D possibly being TRBD1 or TRBD2 (5 bases each). Specimen: peripheral blood, collected on day 0 of MenACWY control vaccination. This receptor was obtained from an adult in good health. The CDR3 loop is CASSRDPQETQYF. The CDR3 DNA reads TGCGCCAGCAGCCGGGACCCTCAAGAGACCCAGTACTTC.